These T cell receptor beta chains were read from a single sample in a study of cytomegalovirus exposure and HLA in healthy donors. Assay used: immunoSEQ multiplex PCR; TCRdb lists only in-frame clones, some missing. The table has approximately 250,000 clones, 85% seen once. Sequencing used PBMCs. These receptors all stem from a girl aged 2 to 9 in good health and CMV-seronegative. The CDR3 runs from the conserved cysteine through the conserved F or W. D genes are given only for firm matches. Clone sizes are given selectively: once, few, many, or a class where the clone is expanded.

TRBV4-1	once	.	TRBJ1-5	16	CASSQDPPGGNQPQHF	TGCGCCAGCAGCCAAGATCCGCCGGGCGGGAATCAGCCCCAGCATTTT
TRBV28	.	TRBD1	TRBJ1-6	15	CASSLDRGNGSPLHF	TGTGCCAGCAGTTTAGACAGGGGAAACGGATCACCCCTCCACTTT
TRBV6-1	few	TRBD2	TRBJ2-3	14	CASSGGASTDTQYF	TGTGCCAGCAGCGGGGGGGCTAGCACAGATACGCAGTATTTT
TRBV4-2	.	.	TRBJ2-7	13	CASSQAMEYEQYF	TGTGCCAGCAGCCAAGCGATGGAGTACGAGCAGTACTTC
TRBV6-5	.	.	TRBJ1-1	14	CASSYSPVNTEAFF	TGTGCCAGCAGTTACTCTCCGGTGAACACTGAAGCTTTCTTT
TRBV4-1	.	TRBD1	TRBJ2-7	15	CASSHTGGAQYEQYF	TGCGCCAGCAGCCACACAGGGGGCGCCCAGTACGAGCAGTACTTC
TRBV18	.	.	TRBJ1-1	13	CASSWGRNTEAFF	TGTGCCAGCTCATGGGGGCGGAACACTGAAGCTTTCTTT
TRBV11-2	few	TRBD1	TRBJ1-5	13	CASSLDRGQPQHF	TGTGCCAGCAGCTTGGACAGGGGGCAGCCCCAGCATTTT
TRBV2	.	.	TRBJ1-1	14	CASSDEARNTEAFF	TGTGCCAGCAGTGACGAGGCACGGAACACTGAAGCTTTCTTT
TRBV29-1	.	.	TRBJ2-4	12	CSAGVAKNIQYF	TGCAGCGCCGGAGTAGCCAAAAACATTCAGTACTTC
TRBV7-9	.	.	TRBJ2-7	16	CASSNDQGIRFYEQYF	TGTGCCAGCAGTAACGACCAGGGTATTCGTTTCTACGAGCAGTACTTC
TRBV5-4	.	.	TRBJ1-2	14	CASSLAGQSYGYTF	TGTGCCAGCAGCTTGGCTGGGCAGTCCTATGGCTACACCTTC
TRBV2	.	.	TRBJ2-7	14	CASSEDRAIYEQYF	TGTGCCAGCAGTGAAGACAGGGCGATTTACGAGCAGTACTTC
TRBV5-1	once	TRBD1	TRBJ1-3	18	CASSLTTDRGFSGNTIYF	TGCGCCAGCAGCTTGACCACGGACAGGGGATTTTCTGGAAACACCATATATTTT
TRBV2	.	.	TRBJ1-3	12	CASSLPGNTIYF	TGTGCCAGCAGTCTACCTGGAAACACCATATATTTT
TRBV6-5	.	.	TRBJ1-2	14	CASSDDRPNYGYTF	TGTGCCAGCAGTGATGACAGGCCTAACTATGGCTACACCTTC
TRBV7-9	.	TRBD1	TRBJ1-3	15	CASSGDRVSGNTIYF	TGTGCCAGCAGCGGGGACAGGGTGTCAGGAAACACCATATATTTT
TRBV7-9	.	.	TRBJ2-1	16	CASSLRDSSSYNEQFF	TGTGCCAGCAGCCTCCGAGACAGTAGCTCCTACAATGAGCAGTTCTTC
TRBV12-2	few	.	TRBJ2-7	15	CASRLAGQSSYEQYF	TGTGCAAGTCGCTTAGCGGGACAGTCCTCCTACGAGCAGTACTTC
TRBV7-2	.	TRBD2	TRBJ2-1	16	CASSRAPSGPYNEQFF	TGTGCCAGCAGCCGAGCTCCTAGCGGTCCTTACAATGAGCAGTTCTTC
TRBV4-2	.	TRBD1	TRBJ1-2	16	CASSQAGTGAGYGYTF	TGTGCCAGCAGCCAAGCAGGGACAGGGGCGGGCTATGGCTACACCTTC
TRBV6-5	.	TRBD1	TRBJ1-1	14	CASRKTGANTEAFF	TGTGCCAGCAGGAAAACAGGGGCTAACACTGAAGCTTTCTTT
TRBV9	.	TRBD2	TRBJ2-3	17	CASRRTSGPGHSDTQYF	TGTGCCAGCAGAAGGACTAGCGGTCCAGGGCATTCAGATACGCAGTATTTT
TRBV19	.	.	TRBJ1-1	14	CASSTGWMNTEAFF	TGTGCCAGTAGTACAGGGTGGATGAACACTGAAGCTTTCTTT